A single sample is the source of the 13 T cell receptor beta chains below, sequenced in a study of T cell responses to AZD1222 COVID-19 vaccine. Using immunoSEQ multiplex PCR, the repertoire was profiled, and TCRdb retains in-frame clones only, with some absent. Seen here are approximately 140,000 clones, roughly nine tenths observed once, and the top ten hold 9.3%. Sequenced here: peripheral blood, sampled 28 days after the second AZD1222 dose. The receptor source for this set is an adult who received the AZD1222 COVID-19 vaccine.

The genes are TRBV11-3 and TRBJ2-3, with 7 nucleotides matching TRBD2. Trimming at V came to 1 base and at J to 0 bases, leaving 13 bases not matched to a gene. The germline gives CDR1 SGHNT, CDR2 YENEEA. The CDR3 contains 19 residues. The CDR3 here is CASSLGDWSGSGSTDTQYF. CDR3 DNA: TGTGCCAGCAGCTTAGGGGATTGGTCTGGTAGCGGGAGCACAGATACGCAGTATTTT.

The chain combines TRBV7-2 with TRBJ1-1, with D tentatively TRBD1 (6 bases). Trimming removed 8 bases from V and 0 bases from J, with 13 bases in between. CDR3 size: 14 residues. Germline CDR1 and CDR2: SGHTA and FQGNSA. In DNA form, the CDR3 reads TGTGCCAGCTTACAGGGAGCCCTGAACACTGAAGCTTTCTTT. This codes for CASLQGALNTEAFF.

The V call is TRBV6-5, the J call TRBJ1-1; TRBD1 matches at 8 bases. Trimming at V came to 5 bases and at J to 3 bases, leaving 5 bases not matched to a gene. Germline assignment: CDR1 MNHEY and CDR2 SVGAGI. The CDR3 has 14 amino acids. The CDR3 loop reads CASSTDRGYTEAFF. DNA for the CDR3: TGTGCCAGCAGTACCGACAGGGGATACACTGAAGCTTTCTTT.

This clone was detected once. V gene TRBV5-4 combines with J gene TRBJ2-3; 8 nucleotides match TRBD1. This CDR3 contains 15 residues. CDR1 and CDR2 from the germline V gene are SGHNT and YYREEE (reference sequence). The V segment lost 0 bases and the J segment 7 bases; nucleotides outside the gene matches: 7. The CDR3 loop is CASSLADRALNTQYF. CDR3 nucleotides: TGTGCCAGCAGCTTGGCGGACAGGGCATTGAATACGCAGTATTTT.

The chain couples TRBV25-1 to TRBJ2-7; 7 bases fit TRBD2. CDR3 length equals 12 residues. Trimming at V came to 6 bases and at J to 4 bases, leaving 3 bases not matched to a gene. Germline V gene sequence: CDR1 MGHDK, CDR2 SYGVNS. The CDR3 is CASSLGGYEQYF. The CDR3 DNA sequence: TGTGCCAGCAGCCTCGGGGGGTACGAGCAGTACTTC.

The rearrangement uses TRBV3-1 (or the pseudogene TRBV3-2) and TRBJ1-1; possibly TRBD1 for D (6 bases). Germline assignment: CDR1 LGHDT and CDR2 YNNKEL (reference sequence). Trimming left V 1 base short and J 1 base short, with 13 bases between. The CDR3 runs to 16 residues. CDR3 in amino acids: CASSQVFGRGNTEAFF. CDR3 coding DNA: TGTGCCAGCAGCCAAGTATTCGGCAGGGGGAACACTGAAGCTTTCTTT.

The V and J genes are TRBV2 and TRBJ2-3; tentative D call: TRBD2 (5 bases). Trimming took 2 bases from V and 12 from J, leaving 12 bases between them. Germline V gives CDR1 SNHLY, CDR2 FYNNEI. This CDR3 contains 12 residues. CDR3 DNA: TGTGCCAGCAGTGAATTGGGAGAGGCTCAGTATTTT. Encoded protein: CASSELGEAQYF.

This clone occurred a few times. V and J are TRBV7-8 and TRBJ2-7, with 9 bases lining up with TRBD2. V lost 0 bases and J lost 4; bases outside the gene matches: 4. The CDR3 runs 15 residues. Per germline, CDR1 SGHVS and CDR2 FQNEAQ. CDR3 protein: CASSLARSGSYEQYF. The CDR3 DNA reads TGTGCCAGCAGCTTAGCACGTAGCGGGAGTTACGAGCAGTACTTC.

This clone was found once. The genes are TRBV11-2 and TRBJ1-1; 8 positions match TRBD1. V was clipped by 5 bases and J by 4 bases; unmatched bases: 0. The length of the CDR3 is 12 residues. The germline V gene has CDR1 SGHAT and CDR2 FQNNGV. CDR3 bases: TGTGCCAGCAGCCAGGGGGCCACTGAAGCTTTCTTT. Its translation: CASSQGATEAFF.

J is TRBJ2-3 and V is TRBV13; 10 nucleotides align to TRBD2. This CDR3 region has 18 residues. Losses at the gene ends were 4 bases for V and 7 bases for J; bases not matched to a gene: 17. In germline, CDR1 is PRHDT, CDR2 FYEKMQ (reference sequence). The CDR3 DNA is TGTGCCAGCAGCTCGGCTAGCGGGGGAGTCCTTGGGATGAATACGCAGTATTTT. Its protein is CASSSASGGVLGMNTQYF.

CDR3 sequence reads: CASSMGGANTGELFF. For the CDR3, the DNA is TGTGCCAGTAGTATGGGCGGGGCGAACACCGGGGAGCTGTTTTTT. V gene TRBV19 combines with J gene TRBJ2-2; tentative D call: TRBD2 (6 bases). This CDR3 has 15 residues. Germline V gene lookup returns CDR1 LNHDA and CDR2 SQIVND (reference sequence). V gave up 3 bases and J gave up 0 bases, with 8 bases separating them.

This sequence joins TRBV27 and TRBJ1-6, with a weak D call TRBD1 (6 bases). CDR1 and CDR2 (germline): MNHEY, SMNVEV (reference sequence). Trimming pared 0 bases from V and 9 bases from J, leaving 12 bases between. The CDR3 is 15 residues long. The CDR3 DNA sequence: TGTGCCAGCAGTTTATCTCCGGACAGAAGTTCACCCCTCCACTTT. Protein product: CASSLSPDRSSPLHF.

V is TRBV27 and J is TRBJ2-2, with a tentative D call TRBD1 (7 bases). Germline CDR1 MNHEY, CDR2 SMNVEV (reference sequence). The V and J ends lost 5 bases and 5 bases respectively, with 12 bases between them. The CDR3 has 14 amino acids. CDR3 residues: CASSRRGRTGELFF. DNA of the CDR3: TGTGCCAGCAGTAGGAGGGGGCGTACCGGGGAGCTGTTTTTT.